Listed below are T cell receptor beta chains from one sample, sequenced in a study of blood T cell repertoires in COVID-19. Here immunoSEQ multiplex PCR was the method, and the copy in TCRdb shows in-frame clones only, minus some. Of 30,000 to 40,000 clones in the sample, about 88% were seen once. Material for sequencing was peripheral blood. These receptors were taken from a man aged 70 or older with active COVID-19. CDR3s include the opening cysteine and the closing phenylalanine or tryptophan. A D gene is named only where the DNA matches it firmly. Rows give clone size only sometimes, using once, few, many, or a class for an expanded clone.

d_call clone_size j_call v_call cdr3_aa cdr3_nt
- - TRBJ2-5 TRBV3-1/TRBV3-2 CASSQGRGETQYF TGTGCCAGCAGCCAAGGGCGCGGAGAGACCCAGTACTTC
- - TRBJ2-5 TRBV7-2 CASSPAGPFQETQYF TGTGCCAGCAGCCCAGCAGGGCCCTTCCAAGAGACCCAGTACTTC
TRBD1 - TRBJ1-2 TRBV3-1/TRBV3-2 CASSPGQGDYGYTF TGTGCCAGCAGTCCGGGACAGGGGGATTATGGCTACACCTTC
TRBD1 few TRBJ1-6 TRBV19 CASMGQGYNSPLHF TGTGCCAGTATGGGACAGGGTTATAATTCACCCCTCCACTTT
- - TRBJ1-2 TRBV12-3/TRBV12-4 CASSSNRGGYTF TGTGCCAGCAGTTCGAATAGGGGTGGCTACACCTTC
TRBD2 - TRBJ2-3 TRBV5-4 CASSLGRTSSDPLDTQYF TGTGCCAGCAGCTTAGGGCGGACTAGCAGTGATCCCTTAGATACGCAGTATTTT
TRBD1 - TRBJ1-2 TRBV7-8 CASSPDRGYYGYTF TGTGCCAGCAGCCCAGACAGGGGGTACTATGGCTACACCTTC
TRBD1 once TRBJ2-1 TRBV6-2/TRBV6-3 CASSLDRGPYNEQFF TGTGCCAGCAGTTTAGACAGGGGGCCCTACAATGAGCAGTTCTTC
TRBD2 - TRBJ2-1 TRBV18 CASSPGGLGQYNEQFF TGTGCCAGCTCACCGGGGGGACTAGGTCAGTACAATGAGCAGTTCTTC
TRBD1 few TRBJ2-5 TRBV5-4 CASSSDRLKTQYF TGTGCCAGCAGCTCGGACAGGTTGAAGACCCAGTACTTC
TRBD2 - TRBJ2-4 TRBV5-4 CASSQGLGLDIQYF TGTGCCAGCAGCCAGGGACTAGGCCTTGACATTCAGTACTTC
- - TRBJ2-2 TRBV6-5 CAGREGTNTGELFF TGTGCCGGGCGGGAAGGGACGAACACCGGGGAGCTGTTTTTT
- - TRBJ1-1 TRBV12-5 CASGLAPGKGTEAFF TGTGCTAGTGGTTTGGCGCCGGGCAAGGGGACTGAAGCTTTCTTT
TRBD1 - TRBJ2-5 TRBV7-2 CASSLAGGFVGETQYF TGTGCCAGCAGCTTGGCAGGGGGCTTCGTAGGAGAGACCCAGTACTTC
- - TRBJ1-1 TRBV5-6 CASSLSDTEAFF TGTGCCAGCAGCTTGTCAGACACTGAAGCTTTCTTT